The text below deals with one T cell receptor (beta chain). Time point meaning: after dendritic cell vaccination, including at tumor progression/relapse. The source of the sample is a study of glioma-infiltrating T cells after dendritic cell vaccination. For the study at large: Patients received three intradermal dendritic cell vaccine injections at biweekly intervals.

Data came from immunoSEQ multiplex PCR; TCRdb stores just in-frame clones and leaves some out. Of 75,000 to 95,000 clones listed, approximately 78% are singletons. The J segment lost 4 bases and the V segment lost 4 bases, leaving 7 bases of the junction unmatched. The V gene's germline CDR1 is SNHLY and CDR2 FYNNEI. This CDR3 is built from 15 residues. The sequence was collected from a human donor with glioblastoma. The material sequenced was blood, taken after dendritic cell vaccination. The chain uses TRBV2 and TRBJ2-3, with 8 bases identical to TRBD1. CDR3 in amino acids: CASSVTGASPDTQYF. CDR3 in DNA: TGTGCCAGCAGTGTGACAGGGGCCTCCCCAGATACGCAGTATTTT.